Below, 25 T cell receptor beta chains from the same sample are listed, as sequenced in a study of blood T cell repertoires in COVID-19. Clones were sequenced by immunoSEQ multiplex PCR, and TCRdb holds only the in-frame ones, with some missing. The repertoire holds around 300,000 clones, with around 90% as singletons. The sequencing input was PBMCs or T cells enriched from blood (not recorded which). These receptors all stem from a woman in her late teens or twenties with acute COVID-19.

The J gene is TRBJ2-5, the V gene TRBV6-5; 7 nucleotides agree with TRBD1. Germline V gene sequence: CDR1 MNHEY, CDR2 SVGAGI. The V gene end was trimmed by 3 bases and the J gene end by 2 bases; junction bases not matched to a gene: 6. The CDR3 is made up of 15 amino acids. The CDR3 spells CASSYSDRAQETQYF. The DNA of the CDR3 is TGTGCCAGCAGTTATTCCGACAGGGCTCAAGAGACCCAGTACTTC.

V usage is TRBV28 and J usage is TRBJ1-5; a weak D match, TRBD1 (5 bases). Germline CDR1 MDHEN, CDR2 SYDVKM. The CDR3 totals 12 residues. Trimming took off 7 bases at V and 6 bases at J, with 10 bases between the two ends. CDR3 coding DNA: TGTGCCAGCAACGTGGGGCGTCAGCCCCAGCATTTT. Residues: CASNVGRQPQHF.

In this sample, this clone turned up a few times. The chain carries TRBV2 and TRBJ1-2; tentative D call: TRBD1 (6 bases). The germline V and J ends were trimmed by 10 bases and 0 bases, with 12 bases remaining between them. Germline CDR1 reads SNHLY; CDR2 reads FYNNEI. The CDR3 spans 13 residues. The CDR3 sequence is CATGQSPNYGYTF. CDR3 sequence (DNA): TGTGCCACCGGACAGAGCCCTAACTATGGCTACACCTTC. Full variable domain (remainder filled in from reference TRBV2 and TRBJ1-2): EPEVTQTPSHQVTQMGQEVILRCVPISNHLYFYWYRQILGQKVEFLVSFYNNEISEKSEIFDDQFSVERPDGSNFTLKIRSTKLEDSAMYFCATGQSPNYGYTFGSGTRLTVV.

This clone has a single count. This chain links TRBV6-5 with TRBJ2-1; maybe TRBD2 (5 bases). The CDR3 consists of 15 residues. V lost 2 bases and J lost 5, with 13 bases in between. CDR1 is MNHEY and CDR2 is SVGAGI in the germline V gene. This CDR3 reads CASSYTDSFHNEQFF. CDR3 nucleotides: TGTGCCAGCAGTTACACGGACTCATTCCACAATGAGCAGTTCTTC.

This rearrangement joins TRBV5-4 to TRBJ2-3; D call uncertain. Trimming cost V 4 bases and J 0 bases, with 9 bases left between them. The CDR3 runs 14 residues. Germline assignment: CDR1 SGHNT and CDR2 YYREEE (reference sequence). The CDR3 bases are TGTGCCAGCAGCAGTACTTCTAGCACAGATACGCAGTATTTT. Residues: CASSSTSSTDTQYF.

The V gene is TRBV29-1, the J gene TRBJ2-1; D may be TRBD2 (7 bases). Germline lookup yields CDR1 SQVTM and CDR2 ANQGSEA. The CDR3 covers 15 residues. V gave up 8 bases and J gave up 6 bases, with 23 bases separating them. The CDR3 is CSFWSGEGGSNEQFF. Written as DNA, the CDR3 is TGCAGCTTCTGGAGTGGTGAGGGGGGGAGCAATGAGCAGTTCTTC.

J is TRBJ2-7 and V is TRBV6-1, with a tentative D call TRBD1 (6 bases). V gave up 2 bases and J gave up 5 bases, with 16 bases separating them. The CDR3 runs 15 residues. Germline-derived CDR1 and CDR2 are MNHNS and SASEGT. CDR3 protein: CASSERNIRQDEQYF. CDR3 coding DNA: TGTGCCAGCAGTGAAAGGAACATCCGACAGGACGAGCAGTACTTC.

With respect to this clone: This CDR3 is also generated by other DNA sequences in the sample. The chain joins TRBV4-3 to TRBJ2-1, with D maybe TRBD2 (6 bases). Germline V gene lookup returns CDR1 LGHNA and CDR2 YSLEER. CDR3 length: 15 amino acids. Trimming removed 4 bases from V and 4 bases from J, with 14 bases in between. CDR3 loop: CASSPGSGVYNEQFF. The DNA for the CDR3 is TGCGCCAGCAGCCCGGGATCGGGGGTTTACAATGAGCAGTTCTTC.

The rearrangement uses TRBV18 and TRBJ1-1, with a possible D match to TRBD1 (6 bases). Trimming pared 3 bases from V and 4 bases from J, leaving 12 bases between. Germline CDR1 reads KGHSH; CDR2 reads LQKENI. The CDR3 contains 14 residues. CDR3 sequence (DNA): TGTGCCAGCTCACCTGGGGGCCCAGGCACTGAAGCTTTCTTT. It codes for CASSPGGPGTEAFF.

This sequence joins TRBV28 and TRBJ2-2, with 8 bases identical to TRBD2. Germline V lookup: CDR1 MDHEN, CDR2 SYDVKM. V dropped 5 bases and J dropped 6; count of bases not matched to a gene: 8. The CDR3 covers 15 residues. The DNA of the CDR3 is TGTGCCAGCAGTGCGGAGGTAGCGGGATCCGGGGAGCTGTTTTTT. The encoded protein is CASSAEVAGSGELFF. The whole variable domain, filled in from reference TRBV28 and TRBJ2-2, reads DVKVTQSSRYLVKRTGEKVFLECVQDMDHENMFWYRQDPGLGLRLIYFSYDVKMKEKGDIPEGYSVSREKKERFSLILESASTNQTSMYLCASSAEVAGSGELFFGEGSRLTVL.

CDR3 amino acids: CASSPPKQGDETQYF. The CDR3 DNA is TGTGCCAGCTCACCACCGAAGCAGGGGGATGAGACCCAGTACTTC. The J gene is TRBJ2-5, the V gene TRBV18, with TRBD1 matching 7 bases. Germline V lookup: CDR1 KGHSH, CDR2 LQKENI. The CDR3 is made up of 15 amino acids. V gave up 0 bases and J gave up 5 bases; unmatched junction bases: 6. Full variable domain (missing parts from reference TRBV18 and TRBJ2-5): NAGVMQNPRHLVRRRGQEARLRCSPMKGHSHVYWYRQLPEEGLKFMVYLQKENIIDESGMPKERFSAEFPKEGPSILRIQQVVRGDSAAYFCASSPPKQGDETQYFGPGTRLLVL.

The J gene is TRBJ1-2, the V gene TRBV12-3 or TRBV12-4; D may be TRBD1 (5 bases). The CDR3 runs 13 residues. Trimming stripped 3 bases from V and 7 bases from J, with 12 bases between. CDR3 protein: CASSFGRVAGYTF. The CDR3 coding sequence is TGTGCCAGCAGTTTTGGCAGGGTGGCTGGCTACACCTTC.

The chain is built from TRBV14 and TRBJ2-7; 14 positions match TRBD2. This CDR3 is 18 amino acids long. The junction had 8 bases not matched to a gene; V was cut back by 1 base and J by 3 bases. The germline V gene has CDR1 SGHDN and CDR2 FVKESK. The DNA for the CDR3 is TGTGCCAGCAGCCAAGGGGCCCGGACTAGCGGGAGGTTCTACGAGCAGTACTTC. As protein: CASSQGARTSGRFYEQYF.

This chain connects TRBV3-1 (or the pseudogene TRBV3-2) to TRBJ2-7, with a possible D match to TRBD1 (6 bases). The CDR3 totals 17 residues. Germline CDR1 LGHDT, CDR2 YNNKEL (reference sequence). V shed 1 base and J shed 5 bases, with 21 bases lying between them. Here the CDR3 reads CASSQVLGVGHSNEQYF. In DNA form, the CDR3 reads TGTGCCAGCAGCCAAGTACTGGGGGTGGGACACTCAAACGAGCAGTACTTC.

This clone has only one observation. V usage is TRBV2 and J usage is TRBJ1-1, with 7 bases matching TRBD1. This CDR3 comprises 15 residues. The germline CDR1 and CDR2 sequences are SNHLY and FYNNEI. The J segment lost 4 bases and the V segment lost 4 bases, leaving 9 bases of the junction unmatched. The CDR3 bases are TGTGCCAGCAGTGCGGGACAGACTTGGAGCACTGAAGCTTTCTTT. Residues: CASSAGQTWSTEAFF.

The chain carries TRBV29-1 and TRBJ1-2, with TRBD1 identical over 7 bases. The CDR3 extends over 12 amino acids. The germline CDR1 and CDR2 sequences are SQVTM and ANQGSEA. V shed 4 bases, J shed 4 bases, and the junction held 3 bases outside the gene matches. CDR3 amino acids: CSVGTGVYGYTF. In DNA form, the CDR3 reads TGCAGCGTTGGAACAGGGGTCTATGGCTACACCTTC. Combining the CDR3 with reference TRBV29-1 and TRBJ1-2 gives the whole variable domain SAVISQKPSRDICQRGTSLTIQCQVDSQVTMMFWYRQQPGQSLTLIATANQGSEATYESGFVIDKFPISRPNLTFSTLTVSNMSPEDSSIYLCSVGTGVYGYTFGSGTRLTVV.

This chain connects TRBV4-2 to TRBJ2-2; 10 bases are a match to TRBD2. CDR1 and CDR2 (germline): LGHNA, YNFKEQ. With 1 base clipped from V and 8 bases from J, the junction kept 7 bases outside the gene matches. The CDR3 extends over 16 amino acids. The CDR3 region has the DNA TGTGCCAGCAGCCAAGTCGTCCTAGCGGGGGAAGGGGAGCTGTTTTTT. The encoded protein is CASSQVVLAGEGELFF.

The chain carries TRBV19 and TRBJ2-7; possible D gene TRBD2, 6 bases. This CDR3 contains 16 residues. CDR1 and CDR2 (germline): LNHDA, SQIVND (reference sequence). Trimming took 1 base from V and 3 from J, leaving 16 bases between them. Here the CDR3 DNA reads TGTGCCAGTAGTATAGGGGTCGAGGGAGGCTACTACGAGCAGTACTTC. It encodes CASSIGVEGGYYEQYF.

The chain is built from TRBV2 and TRBJ2-1, with TRBD2 matching over 7 bases. The CDR3 is made up of 14 amino acids. Trimming took 8 bases from V and 7 from J; bases not matched to a gene: 11. The germline CDR1 and CDR2 sequences are SNHLY and FYNNEI. CDR3 bases: TGTGCCAGCCAAGAGACCGGGACTAAGAATGAGCAGTTCTTC. Translated: CASQETGTKNEQFF.

The chain carries TRBV9 and TRBJ1-2; D not certain. Germline V gene sequence: CDR1 SGDLS, CDR2 YYNGEE. V was shortened by 0 bases and J by 3 bases, with 6 bases between the two germline ends. This CDR3 region has 13 residues. The CDR3 DNA is TGTGCCAGCAGCGTAGGCCAGGACTATGGCTACACCTTC. Residues: CASSVGQDYGYTF.

This chain links TRBV27 with TRBJ2-1; TRBD1 agrees at 7 bases. With V trimmed by 2 bases and J by 2 bases, 6 bases remained unmatched. Looked up from germline, CDR1 is MNHEY and CDR2 is SMNVEV (reference sequence). CDR3 length equals 16 residues. CDR3 amino acids: CASSLGAGGTYNEQFF. The DNA of the CDR3 is TGTGCCAGCAGTTTAGGGGCAGGGGGAACCTACAATGAGCAGTTCTTC.

This chain uses TRBV7-2 with TRBJ2-7; no clear D. Trimming pared 2 bases from V and 2 bases from J, leaving 13 bases between. Germline lookup yields CDR1 SGHTA and CDR2 FQGNSA. The CDR3 is 15 amino acids. This CDR3 is CASSLTVSYPYEQYF. CDR3 in DNA: TGTGCCAGCAGCTTAACTGTCTCTTACCCCTACGAGCAGTACTTC.

The rearrangement joins TRBV5-1 to TRBJ2-2, with D perhaps matching TRBD1 (6 bases). The CDR3 has 15 amino acids. The V gene lost 3 bases and the J gene lost 6 bases, with 15 bases spanning the gap. Germline assignment: CDR1 SGHRS and CDR2 YFSETQ. CDR3 loop: CASSYPGTNPGELFF. In DNA form, the CDR3 reads TGCGCCAGCAGCTACCCCGGGACAAACCCCGGGGAGCTGTTTTTT.

This clone is a singleton in its sample. The rearrangement uses TRBV7-2 and TRBJ1-3, with D perhaps matching TRBD1 (5 bases). Germline V lookup: CDR1 SGHTA, CDR2 FQGNSA. This CDR3 region has 16 residues. The ends were cut back, 4 bases at V and 9 bases at J, with 22 bases in the middle. The CDR3 bases are TGTGCCAGCAGCTCCCCCGGGAGACCCGTCGGGGGCACCATATATTTT. Its protein product is CASSSPGRPVGGTIYF.

CDR3 sequence: CASSIWAGQGVKTEAFF. Here the CDR3 DNA reads TGTGCCAGTAGTATATGGGCCGGACAGGGGGTTAAGACTGAAGCTTTCTTT. The chain joins TRBV19 to TRBJ1-1; 10 nucleotides match TRBD1. The CDR3 totals 17 residues. Germline CDR1 and CDR2: LNHDA and SQIVND (reference sequence). J lost 5 bases, V lost 2 bases, and 11 bases had no gene match.